Here is one T cell receptor beta chain with its context. Other DNA sequences in this specimen translate into the identical CDR3. The entry originates in a study of shared T cell receptors in the human thymus. TCRdb's table, derived via immunoSEQ multiplex PCR, lists solely in-frame clones and lacks some. Of 630,000 or so clones in the sample, 80% to 90% are singletons; the top ten hold just under 0.0095%. The CDR3 has 12 amino acids. CDR1 is SGHRS, CDR2 YFSETQ, per germline. Trimming took 5 bases from V and 6 from J, leaving 8 bases between them. These data were also reused for a study on human thymus T cells. That publication notes: The people who donated were healthy Finnish babies having corrective surgery for congenital heart defects. Thymus was obtained from resections taken during corrective heart surgery. Thymic and blood repertoires appeared to show biased V and J gene usage. Unrelated people showed highly overlapping thymic repertoires, related research reported.

This clonotype was sampled from a boy less than two years old with a congenital heart defect. The sequenced material came from thymocytes. This rearrangement joins TRBV5-1 to TRBJ2-2, with a tentative D call TRBD1 (6 bases). In nucleotides, the CDR3 is TGCGCCAGCAGTACAGGGCCCGGGGAGCTGTTTTTT. This translates into CASSTGPGELFF.